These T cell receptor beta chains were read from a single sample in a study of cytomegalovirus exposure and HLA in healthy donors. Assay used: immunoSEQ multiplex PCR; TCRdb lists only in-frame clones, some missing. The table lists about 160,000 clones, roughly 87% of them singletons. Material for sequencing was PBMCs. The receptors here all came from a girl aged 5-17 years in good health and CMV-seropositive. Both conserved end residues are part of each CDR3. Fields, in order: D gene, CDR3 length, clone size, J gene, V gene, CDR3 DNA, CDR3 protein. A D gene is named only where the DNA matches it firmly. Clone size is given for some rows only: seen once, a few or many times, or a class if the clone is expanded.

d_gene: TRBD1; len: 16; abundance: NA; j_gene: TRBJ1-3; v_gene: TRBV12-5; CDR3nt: TGTGCTCCCGGGACAGATACCGATAGCTCTGGAAACACCATATATTTT; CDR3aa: CAPGTDTDSSGNTIYF
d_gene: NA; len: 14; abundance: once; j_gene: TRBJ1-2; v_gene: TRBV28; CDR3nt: TGTGCCAGCACCTCCATAGGGAGAAACTATGGCTACACCTTC; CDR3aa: CASTSIGRNYGYTF
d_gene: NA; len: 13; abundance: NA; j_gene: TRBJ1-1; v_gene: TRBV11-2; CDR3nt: TGTGCCAGCAGCTTGGGCCTGAACACTGAAGCTTTCTTT; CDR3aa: CASSLGLNTEAFF
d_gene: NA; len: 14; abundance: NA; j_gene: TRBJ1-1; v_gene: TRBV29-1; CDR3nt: TGCAGCGTTGAAAGTCCGGAGAAGAACACTGAAGCTTTCTTT; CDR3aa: CSVESPEKNTEAFF
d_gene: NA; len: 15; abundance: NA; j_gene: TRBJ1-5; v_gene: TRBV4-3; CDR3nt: TGCGCCAGCAGCCAAGATCGATGGGCTGGCCAGCCCCAGCATTTT; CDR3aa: CASSQDRWAGQPQHF
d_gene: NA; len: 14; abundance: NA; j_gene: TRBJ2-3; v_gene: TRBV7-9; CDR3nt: TGTGCCAGCAGCTTAGGTGGGGAGGCAGATACGCAGTATTTT; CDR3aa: CASSLGGEADTQYF
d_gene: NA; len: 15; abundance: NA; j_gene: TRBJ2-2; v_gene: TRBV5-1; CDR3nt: TGCGCCAGCAGACCCACCGCGGGGAACACCGGGGAGCTGTTTTTT; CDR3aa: CASRPTAGNTGELFF
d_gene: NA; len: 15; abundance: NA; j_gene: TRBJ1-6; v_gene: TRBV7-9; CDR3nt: TGTGCCAGCAGACGGTCCGGGACACTTAATTCACCCCTCCACTTT; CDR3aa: CASRRSGTLNSPLHF
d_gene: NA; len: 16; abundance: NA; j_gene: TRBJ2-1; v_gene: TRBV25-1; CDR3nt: TGTGCCAGCAACACACAAGGAGGACAGGGAGGGTCTGAGCAGTTCTTC; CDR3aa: CASNTQGGQGGSEQFF
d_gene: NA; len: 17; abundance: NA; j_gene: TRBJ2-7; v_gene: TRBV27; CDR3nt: TGTGCCAGCAGTTCCCCAAGGGGGGGACCAGGGACCTACGAGCAGTACTTC; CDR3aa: CASSSPRGGPGTYEQYF
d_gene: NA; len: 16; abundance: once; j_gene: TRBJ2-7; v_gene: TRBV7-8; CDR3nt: TGTGCCAGCAGCCCCACGGAGCCAGGGGACTCCTACGAGCAGTACTTC; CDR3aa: CASSPTEPGDSYEQYF
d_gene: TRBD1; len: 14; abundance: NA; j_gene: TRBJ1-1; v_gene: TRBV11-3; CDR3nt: TGTGCCAGCAGCCCGGGACAGGGGTACACTGAAGCTTTCTTT; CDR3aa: CASSPGQGYTEAFF
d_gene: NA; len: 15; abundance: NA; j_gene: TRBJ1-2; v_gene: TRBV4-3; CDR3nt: TGCGCCAGCAGCCAAGATCCCCCGGGGGTCTATGGCTACACCTTC; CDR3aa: CASSQDPPGVYGYTF
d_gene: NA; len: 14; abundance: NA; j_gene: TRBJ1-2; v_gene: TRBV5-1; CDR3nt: TGCGCCAGCAGCCCTCGGGTAGACGACTATGGCTACACCTTC; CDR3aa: CASSPRVDDYGYTF
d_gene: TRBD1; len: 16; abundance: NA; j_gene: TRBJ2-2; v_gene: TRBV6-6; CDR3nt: TGTGCCAGCAGTCCTGTGTGGACAGGGGCGCCGGGGGAGCTGTTTTTT; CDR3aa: CASSPVWTGAPGELFF
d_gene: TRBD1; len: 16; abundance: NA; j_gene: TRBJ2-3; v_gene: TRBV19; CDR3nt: TGTGCCAGTAGTCCCAGGACAGGGGTGACCACAGATACGCAGTATTTT; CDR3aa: CASSPRTGVTTDTQYF
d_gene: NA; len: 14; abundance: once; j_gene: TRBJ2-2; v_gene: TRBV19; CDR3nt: TGTGCCAGTAGTGCAACTACAAACACCGGGGAGCTGTTTTTT; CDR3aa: CASSATTNTGELFF
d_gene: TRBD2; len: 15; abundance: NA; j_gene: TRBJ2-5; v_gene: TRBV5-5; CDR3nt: TGTGCCAGCAGCTCTGGACTAGCGGTGAAAGAGACCCAGTACTTC; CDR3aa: CASSSGLAVKETQYF
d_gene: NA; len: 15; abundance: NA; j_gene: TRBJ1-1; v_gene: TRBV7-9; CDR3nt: TGTGCCAGCAGCACACCGAGGGATGACGGGACTGAAGCTTTCTTT; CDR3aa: CASSTPRDDGTEAFF
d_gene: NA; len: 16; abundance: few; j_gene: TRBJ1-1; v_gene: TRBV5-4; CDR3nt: TGTGCCAGCAGCCCCCCGGGGGTGGGACCGAACACTGAAGCTTTCTTT; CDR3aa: CASSPPGVGPNTEAFF
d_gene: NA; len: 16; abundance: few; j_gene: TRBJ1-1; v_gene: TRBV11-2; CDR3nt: TGTGCCAGCAGTAATACCTACAGTAACTCGAACACTGAAGCTTTCTTT; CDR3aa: CASSNTYSNSNTEAFF
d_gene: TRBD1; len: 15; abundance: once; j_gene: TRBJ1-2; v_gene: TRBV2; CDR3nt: TGTGCCAGCAGGGGCAGGGGGTCCCTCAACTATGGCTACACCTTC; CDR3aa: CASRGRGSLNYGYTF